This section outlines one TCR beta chain sequence together with its context. Its antigen is still unknown. TCRdb re-called the 5' RACE reads through MiXCR, storing one row per CDR3 protein. The sample lists roughly 450,000 distinct CDR3 sequences, around a sixth occurring once. Germline V gene sequence: CDR1 DFQATT, CDR2 SNEGSKA (reference sequence). The CDR3 extends over 14 amino acids. The germline V and J ends were trimmed by 1 base and 7 bases, with 17 bases remaining between them. The data originate from a study of T-cell memory formation after mild COVID-19. Notes on the study in general: CD4+ contracting clones were found mainly in CM and EM, and CD8+ ones in EMRA. There was a balanced CD4/CD8 profile in clones contracting day 15 to 85, and later expanders leaned CD4+.

This rearrangement joins TRBV20-1 to TRBJ2-7; TRBD1 or TRBD2 may be the D gene (5 bases each). Sequenced sample: PBMCs or a T cell subset sorted from them (not recorded which). This clonotype was obtained from an adult woman who had mild COVID-19 (a few samples of this study predate the infection). Cell type and time point are not known. CDR3 sequence (DNA): TGCAGTGCTAGAGGGGAAGGGGAGCAAGGAGAGCAGTACTTC. Residues: CSARGEGEQGEQYF.